This T cell receptor beta chain was sequenced for a study of early T cells in non-severe SARS-CoV-2 infection. Attachment of unique molecular identifiers was made to individual cDNA molecules. TCRdb itself ran the 5' RACE reads through MiXCR, one entry per CDR3 protein. The sample contains some 44,000 distinct CDR3 sequences, about 5.9% of which appear only once. The J segment lost 4 bases and the V segment lost 3 bases, leaving 6 bases of the junction unmatched. The germline V gene has CDR1 KGHDR and CDR2 SFDVKD. CDR3 length equals 17 residues. This clonotype was observed a few times. J is TRBJ2-2 and V is TRBV24-1, with TRBD1 identical over 11 bases. The clonotype comes from an adult who was a healthcare worker with PCR-confirmed SARS-CoV-2 infection or an uninfected control (not recorded which). This material consisted of whole blood, taken at baseline. CDR3 loop: CATSDPPGQGGTGELFF. In DNA form, the CDR3 reads TGTGCCACCAGTGATCCACCGGGACAGGGGGGCACCGGGGAGCTGTTTTTT.